This TCR beta chain was found in a study of tumor and adjacent non-tumor tissue in lung cancer. Worth noting for this clonotype: A much larger clone differs by one base, so this may be a read error. Because it lacks the conserved phenylalanine or tryptophan at the end, this CDR3 is likely a read error.

The template was RNA from unsorted bulk tissue. More than 3 cm separated this lung sample from the edge of the tumor. Newly diagnosed lung cancer patients had thoracic surgery in China, August–late 2014, without prior chemotherapy. TCRbeta libraries were built with three rounds of nested PCR, modified from ARM-PCR. TCRdb reprocessed the multiplex PCR reads via MiXCR and lists one record per CDR3 protein. The table records around 50,000 distinct CDR3 sequences, 64% of them present only once. The junction had 8 bases not matched to a gene; V was cut back by 5 bases and J by 1 base. The V gene's germline CDR1 is SGHRS and CDR2 YFSETQ. The CDR3 covers 16 residues.

The sample was distant non-tumor lung tissue. The receptor comes from a woman aged 70 to 79 with non-small cell lung cancer. The J gene is TRBJ2-2, the V gene TRBV5-1; 7 bases are a match to TRBD1. Here the CDR3 reads CASSPQTGMNTGELFY. The DNA of the CDR3 is TGCGCCAGCAGTCCCCAGACAGGGATGAACACCGGGGAGCTGTTTTAT.